This TCR beta chain was sequenced in a study of fetal regulatory T cell absence and autoimmunity. General study results and limits: Some top pancreas TCR clones were over 95-fold enriched versus cord blood.

Remarks on this clone: What it recognizes is unknown.

Here immunoSEQ multiplex PCR was the method, and the copy in TCRdb shows in-frame clones only, minus some. The data show around 45,000 clones, about four fifths seen once. CDR1 is SGHNT, CDR2 YYREEE, per germline (reference sequence). V was pared by 2 bases and J by 7 bases, with 17 bases between. CDR3 length: 15 amino acids. The V and J genes are TRBV5-4 and TRBJ2-3; D remains ambiguous. Sequencing used cord blood. The TCR comes from a newborn boy with IPEX syndrome. CDR3: CASSFDGLHRNTQYF. CDR3 nucleotides: TGTGCCAGCAGCTTCGACGGGCTACACCGCAATACGCAGTATTTT.